The entry below describes one T cell receptor beta chain. This clone was recorded at least ten times. This receptor's antigen is unknown. Base quality data are lacking; no much larger clone is found one base away. TCRbeta CDR3 regions were amplified from genomic DNA by means of the immunoSEQ Assay, a bias-controlled multiplex PCR. Per the authors' processing: The number of nucleated cells in each sample was estimated by amplification of reference gene primers within the assay. To quantify the absolute abundance of each unique TCRbeta CDR3 rearrangement, sequence reads were collapsed and filtered. For each sample, productive Simpson clonality was calculated as the square root of Simpson's diversity index over productive rearrangements. TCRdb took over this immuneACCESS table, retaining in-frame rearrangements with V and J assigned. Such tables are incomplete; in checked studies, under half of the missing clones stem from an unresolved V gene, and the remainder is unexplained. Clone size and the V and J calls come from that table; the DNA yielded D and trimming. The sample table records about 200,000 clones; around 88% of these occur just once. The ten largest clones take up around 1.6% of the sample.

Whole blood was collected in K2EDTA tubes by collaborating institutions according to the institutions' own protocols. For TCRbeta analysis, collaborator samples were shipped as frozen whole blood, as isolated PBMCs, or as DNA extracted from either sample type. These data originate in a study of blood T cell repertoires in COVID-19 (TCRdb year 2020). About the study as a whole: Collaborator samples came from the United States, Italy and Spain and covered acute and convalescent phases of COVID-19. The material from the prospective study consisted of cDNA or gDNA derived from T cells, B-cell-depleted T cells, or PBMCs. Subjects who had been exposed to COVID-19, were actively infected with it, or had recovered from it provided the deeply sampled blood TCRbeta repertoires that made up the dataset. The repertoires were released in a freely available public database intended as a resource for research on the immune response to SARS-CoV-2. The samples were drawn from two sources: the first 160 participants of the ongoing ImmuneRACE study, and 1,254 subjects contributed by 6 global collaborators. A de-identified subject ID, COVID-19 status, age in years and sex were almost always included in the sample metadata. Where HLA class I and class II types were available, the types were taken from metadata supplied by the sample provider, not from assay-based typing. The paper as a whole reports these results and caveats: How much clinical and demographic metadata was included differed by source and by participant, and the metadata was provided uncurated.

The V end gives up 2 bases and the J end 3 bases, leaving 10 bases in the junction not matched to a gene. Inclusive of the bounding cysteine and phenylalanine, the CDR3 is 16 residues long. Only the CDR3 region is kept as DNA, spanning 48 bases read in frame from base 1. According to the germline V gene, CDR1 reads SGHRS and CDR2 reads YFSETQ. The chain is made from TRBV5-1 and TRBJ2-7, and TRBD1 matches 8 of the central bases. Sequenced: peripheral blood. The clonotype comes from a man aged 18 to 30 with active or convalescent COVID-19. The bases are TGCGCCAGCAGCTTCCTTTTGACAGGGGCCGGCTACGAGCAGTACTTC. The translation is CASSFLLTGAGYEQYF.